This T cell receptor beta chain was obtained from a study of GPR56 and killer-like receptors on CD4 memory cells (dated by TCRdb to the late 2010s). The study in broad terms: It was proposed in the study that human CD4+ memory T-cell differentiation and cytokine production potential are marked by progressive acquisition of KLRB1, KLRG1, GPR56 and then KLRF1. The healthy blood donors were described in the study as age-matched to the liver disease patients, whose median age was around 70 years.

On this clonotype itself: The clone's antigen remains unknown.

Prior to TCRbeta sequencing, five KLR/GPR56-defined CD4+ populations were enriched by fluorescence-activated cell sorting. TCRbeta repertoires of five CD4+ T-cell subsets defined by KLRB1, KLRG1, GPR56 and KLRF1 expression were sequenced to test a linear memory differentiation pathway. TCR-sequenced cells came from peripheral blood of healthy control individuals, reported as five donors in the TCRbeta analysis figure. Heparinized peripheral blood was collected, and every sample was processed within one hour of retrieval. Blood was diluted 1:2 in PBS, and peripheral blood mononuclear cells were then isolated from the diluted blood at room temperature by Biocoll density gradient centrifugation. Before flow sorting, freshly isolated PBMCs underwent magnetic sorting with anti-CD4 MicroBeads to enrich CD4+ T cells. A BD FACSAria II was used to sort CD4+ T cells, enriched from the PBMCs of healthy donors, according to marker expression. For surface staining, the researchers used Miltenyi Biotec antibodies: anti-KLRB1 clone 191B8, anti-KLRF1 clone 4A4.D10 and anti-KLRG1 clone REA261.

Sequenced using an Illumina HiSeq 2500. To build sequencing libraries, a previously published PCR protocol was used to amplify the recombined TCRbeta locus. The study's processing was this. Reads whose average quality score was below 30 were removed, and the reads that remained were processed with IMSEQ. Each clonotype was defined by the combination of Vbeta gene, Jbeta gene and CDR3 amino acid sequence. To quantify how much the repertoires of different populations overlapped, the Morisita-Horn index was computed on the top 100 expanded clones. Renyi diversity profiles calculated on the top 100 expanded clones were used to evaluate clonal diversity. TCRdb reprocessed the reads, reporting each CDR3 protein sequence once and no DNA. The V and J calls follow TCRdb's processing rather than the paper's. This sample's table has entries for about 2,400 distinct CDR3 sequences. Jointly, the top ten make up approximately 3.8% of the sample.

On the study overall, not on this receptor specifically: The clones that dominated late populations 4 and 5 were also present in early populations 1 and 2, and the authors interpreted this finding as evidence for linear differentiation. TCR repertoires overlapped especially between the late populations 4 and 5, and partly population 3. Rather than covering full repertoires, the diversity and similarity analyses were limited to the 100 most expanded clones in each population. Clonal frequency started low in the marker-negative population and rose progressively along the proposed pathway, while TCRbeta diversity decreased accordingly.

From cysteine to phenylalanine, the CDR3 is 18 amino acids long. The nucleotide record is missing. The germline V gene sets CDR1 to MNHEY and CDR2 to SVGEGT. This chain joins TRBV6-2 or TRBV6-3 to TRBJ2-5; TCRdb's D gene call, TRBD2, goes unchecked for lack of DNA. The material sequenced was memory CD4+ T cells from blood. The sequence derives from a human donor in good health. CDR3 protein: CASSYSPSGGPFWETQYF.